The 31 T cell receptor beta chains below were found in one sample sequenced in a study of control samples from healthy donors and cancer patients. The method was immunoSEQ multiplex PCR; TCRdb's version includes in-frame clones alone and lacks a portion of them. The sample yields roughly 370,000 clones, roughly 90% seen once. What was sequenced was PBMCs. The receptors derive from a man aged 40-49 years with head and neck cancer.

The J gene is TRBJ2-3, the V gene TRBV28, with D possibly being TRBD1 or TRBD2 (7 bases each). This CDR3 is built from 18 residues. Trimming shortened V by 5 bases and J by 3 bases, and 24 bases separated the two germline ends. CDR1 MDHEN and CDR2 SYDVKM come from the germline V gene. The CDR3 protein is CASSPLRGRGFATDTQYF. CDR3 nucleotide sequence: TGTGCCAGCAGTCCCCTTAGGGGGCGGGGGTTCGCGACAGATACGCAGTATTTT.

The chain joins TRBV27 to TRBJ1-5; D might be TRBD1 (6 bases). CDR1 is MNHEY, CDR2 SMNVEV, per germline (reference sequence). The CDR3 has 14 amino acids. Trimming took 5 bases from V and 2 from J, leaving 10 bases between them. CDR3 in amino acids: CASSLTGRNQPQHF. In DNA, the CDR3 is TGTGCCAGCAGTCTTACAGGGCGCAATCAGCCCCAGCATTTT.

The genes are TRBV12-5 and TRBJ2-1; 7 nucleotides agree with TRBD2. After removal of 4 bases from V and 2 bases from J, the junction contained 2 bases not matched to a gene. The CDR3 consists of 14 residues. The V gene's germline CDR1 is LGHNT and CDR2 FRNRAP. The CDR3 DNA reads as TGTGCTAGTGGTTCCGGGGGGACCTACAATGAGCAGTTCTTC. Its protein is CASGSGGTYNEQFF.

This rearrangement joins TRBV28 to TRBJ1-2; weak D call: TRBD1 (5 bases). CDR1 MDHEN and CDR2 SYDVKM come from the germline V gene. This CDR3 region has 14 residues. V was pared by 7 bases and J by 13 bases, with 25 bases between. The DNA of the CDR3 is TGTGCCAGCATTCCCCAAACAGGTGTCCACTGGGGCACCTTC. Residues: CASIPQTGVHWGTF.

A few counts support this clone. The chain joins TRBV7-9 to TRBJ2-2; 11 bases are a match to TRBD2. CDR3 length: 17 residues. Per the germline V gene, CDR1 is SEHNR and CDR2 is FQNEAQ (reference sequence). The V segment lost 3 bases and the J segment 7 bases; nucleotides outside the gene matches: 10. DNA of the CDR3: TGTGCCAGCAGCTTGATCGGGACTAGCGGTTCTGACGGGGAGCTGTTTTTT. This sequence encodes CASSLIGTSGSDGELFF.

The chain uses TRBV30 and TRBJ1-2, with 8 nucleotides matching TRBD1. Losses at the gene ends were 7 bases for V and 4 bases for J; bases not matched to a gene: 14. Germline V gene sequence: CDR1 GTSNPN, CDR2 SVGIG (reference sequence). The CDR3 is 15 residues long. The CDR3 nucleotides are TGTGCCTTGAACCCTGGCGGACAGGGTGGCTATGGCTACACCTTC. Amino acids: CALNPGGQGGYGYTF.

In this sample, this clone turned up a few times. The chain combines TRBV10-3 with TRBJ1-2, with TRBD1 as a possible D gene (6 bases). Germline CDR1 and CDR2: ENHRY and SYGVKD. There are 16 residues in the CDR3. V lost 4 bases to trimming and J lost 5 bases, with 20 bases between them. CDR3 in DNA: TGTGCCATCAGTGGGCCACTCCAGGGGAGACAGTATGGCTACACCTTC. It is translated as CAISGPLQGRQYGYTF.

The chain employs TRBV4-3 and TRBJ2-6, with D tentatively TRBD1 or TRBD2 (5 bases each). In germline, CDR1 is LGHNA, CDR2 YSLEER. The ends were cut back, 1 base at V and 0 bases at J, with 7 bases in the middle. The CDR3 is 16 amino acids. The CDR3 region has the DNA TGCGCCAGCAGCCAAGGGGGACGCTCTGGGGCCAACGTCCTGACTTTC. Protein product: CASSQGGRSGANVLTF.

The J gene is TRBJ2-1, the V gene TRBV24-1; 7 bases map to TRBD2. The V and J ends lost 4 bases and 0 bases, in that order; junction bases with no gene match: 8. This CDR3 is built from 17 residues. Germline lookup yields CDR1 KGHDR and CDR2 SFDVKD. CDR3 in DNA: TGTGCCACCAGTGACCTGGTCGGGAGGAGCTCCTACAATGAGCAGTTCTTC. Protein: CATSDLVGRSSYNEQFF.

The chain is built from TRBV28 and TRBJ1-4; D not certain. The CDR3 has 14 residues. V lost 5 bases and J lost 5, with 12 bases in between. CDR1 MDHEN and CDR2 SYDVKM come from the germline V gene. This CDR3 is CASSGRVGNEKLFF. The CDR3 DNA is TGTGCCAGCAGTGGACGTGTTGGCAATGAAAAACTGTTTTTT.

This clone was seen more than once but under ten times. This sequence joins TRBV9 and TRBJ2-2, with 8 bases fitting TRBD1. J gave up 4 bases and V 3 bases, and 2 bases lay outside the gene matches. Germline V gene lookup returns CDR1 SGDLS and CDR2 YYNGEE. The CDR3 is 14 amino acids. The DNA for the CDR3 is TGTGCCAGCAGCGCGACAGGGGTCACCGGGGAGCTGTTTTTT. Translating it yields CASSATGVTGELFF.

The chain is built from TRBV27 and TRBJ2-7; tentatively, D is TRBD2 (5 bases). V was pared by 3 bases and J by 0 bases, with 12 bases between. CDR1 and CDR2 from the germline V gene are MNHEY and SMNVEV (reference sequence). This CDR3 contains 15 residues. CDR3 in amino acids: CASSLKSGTSYEQYF. The CDR3 bases are TGTGCCAGCAGTTTGAAAAGCGGCACCTCCTACGAGCAGTACTTC.

The genes are TRBV27 and TRBJ2-7, with TRBD1 matching over 7 bases. Germline-derived CDR1 and CDR2 are MNHEY and SMNVEV (reference sequence). The CDR3 totals 15 residues. The V and J ends lost 5 bases and 0 bases, in that order; junction bases with no gene match: 7. CDR3 residues: CASSPRDSSSYEQYF. CDR3 bases: TGTGCCAGCAGTCCCCGGGACAGCAGCTCCTACGAGCAGTACTTC.

The chain recombines TRBV10-3 with TRBJ1-2; 9 positions agree with TRBD1. CDR3 length equals 16 residues. V lost 5 bases and J lost 4; bases outside the gene matches: 11. Germline CDR1 reads ENHRY; CDR2 reads SYGVKD. DNA for the CDR3: TGTGCCATCAGTTTCACATCACCGGGACAGGGCTATGGCTACACCTTC. Its protein product is CAISFTSPGQGYGYTF.

The chain employs TRBV11-2 and TRBJ2-5, with a possible D match to TRBD1 (5 bases). This CDR3 has 14 residues. Trimming pared 1 base from V and 1 base from J, leaving 7 bases between. Germline V gene sequence: CDR1 SGHAT, CDR2 FQNNGV. CDR3 loop: CASSLGGIQETQYF. CDR3 in DNA: TGTGCCAGCAGCTTAGGGGGCATCCAAGAGACCCAGTACTTC.

The chain has TRBV3-1 (or the pseudogene TRBV3-2) and TRBJ2-7; 8 bases agree with TRBD2. V shed 0 bases, J shed 3 bases, and the junction held 1 base outside the gene matches. The V gene's germline CDR1 is LGHDT and CDR2 YNNKEL (reference sequence). CDR3 length: 14 residues. The CDR3 DNA is TGTGCCAGCAGCCAAGATGCGGGAGGCTACGAGCAGTACTTC. Amino acids: CASSQDAGGYEQYF.

The rearrangement uses TRBV6-6 and TRBJ2-3; TRBD2 agrees at 9 bases. V lost 8 bases to trimming and J lost 5 bases; unmatched junction nucleotides: 11. The CDR3 covers 15 residues. Germline V lookup: CDR1 MNHNY, CDR2 SVGAGI (reference sequence). This CDR3 is CASRESAGGRDTQYF. The CDR3 nucleotides read TGTGCCAGCCGCGAGTCCGCGGGAGGGCGAGATACGCAGTATTTT.

The rearrangement uses TRBV11-2 and TRBJ2-7, with D maybe TRBD2 (6 bases). V was shortened by 6 bases and J by 0 bases, with 24 bases between the two germline ends. Per germline, CDR1 SGHAT and CDR2 FQNNGV. This CDR3 is 18 amino acids long. The CDR3 spells CASSSPRVGLKISYEQYF. For the CDR3, the DNA is TGTGCCAGCAGTTCACCCCGGGTTGGACTAAAGATCTCCTACGAGCAGTACTTC. Variable domain in full (rest from reference TRBV11-2 and TRBJ2-7): EAGVAQSPRYKIIEKRQSVAFWCNPISGHATLYWYQQILGQGPKLLIQFQNNGVVDDSQLPKDRFSAERLKGVDSTLKIQPAKLEDSAVYLCASSSPRVGLKISYEQYFGPGTRLTVT.

This chain links TRBV9 with TRBJ1-5, with 12 bases matching TRBD1. Germline-derived CDR1 and CDR2 are SGDLS and YYNGEE. Trimming removed 3 bases from V and 0 bases from J; junction bases left unmatched: 7. CDR3 length: 18 amino acids. CDR3 nucleotide sequence: TGTGCCAGCAGCGGAGGGACAGGGGGCCTCGATAGCAATCAGCCCCAGCATTTT. Protein product: CASSGGTGGLDSNQPQHF.

The chain joins TRBV30 to TRBJ2-1; maybe TRBD2 (6 bases). Trimming took off 3 bases at V and 3 bases at J, with 9 bases between the two ends. Germline lookup yields CDR1 GTSNPN and CDR2 SVGIG (reference sequence). The CDR3 contains 13 residues. The CDR3: CAWRRGHYNEQFF. The DNA for the CDR3 is TGTGCCTGGAGGCGGGGTCACTACAATGAGCAGTTCTTC.

The sample holds one count of this clone. V is TRBV5-5 and J is TRBJ1-6; 7 nucleotides match TRBD1. V shed 4 bases and J 7 bases; nucleotides not matched to a gene: 5. The CDR3 covers 14 residues. The V gene's germline CDR1 is SGHKS and CDR2 YYEKEE (reference sequence). Here the CDR3 reads CASSKQGRNSPLHF. CDR3 nucleotide sequence: TGTGCCAGCAGCAAACAGGGGAGAAATTCACCCCTCCACTTT.

This chain links TRBV7-2 with TRBJ2-1; D tentatively reads TRBD1 or TRBD2 (6 bases each). V lost 7 bases and J 5 bases, leaving 15 bases between the germline ends. CDR1 is SGHTA and CDR2 is FQGNSA in the germline V gene. This CDR3 has 14 residues. This chain's CDR3 is CASTPSGANNEQFF. For the CDR3, the DNA is TGTGCCAGCACCCCCTCGGGGGCCAACAATGAGCAGTTCTTC.

The chain recombines TRBV7-9 with TRBJ1-2; 7 bases are shared with TRBD1. The CDR3 contains 15 residues. Germline values: CDR1 SEHNR, CDR2 FQNEAQ (reference sequence). V lost 1 base to trimming and J lost 4 bases; unmatched junction nucleotides: 6. The CDR3 sequence is CASSLGLDRPYGYTF. Written as DNA, the CDR3 is TGTGCCAGCAGCTTAGGGTTGGACAGGCCCTATGGCTACACCTTC.

The V call is TRBV27, the J call TRBJ1-2; weak D call: TRBD1 (5 bases). The CDR3 is 14 residues long. V was cut by 5 bases and J by 4 bases, with 14 bases left in between. Germline V gene data show CDR1 as MNHEY and CDR2 as SMNVEV (reference sequence). The CDR3 DNA reads as TGTGCCAGCAGTCATCAGGGTGGGGGCTATGGCTACACCTTC. Translating gives CASSHQGGGYGYTF.

The chain joins TRBV28 to TRBJ2-7; the D is unclear. This CDR3 has 16 amino acids. Germline values: CDR1 MDHEN, CDR2 SYDVKM. V was trimmed by 3 bases and J by 1 base, leaving 16 bases between them. CDR3 nucleotides: TGTGCCAGCAGTTTGGGTGTGGGGTCCGGGTCCTACGAGCAGTACTTC. It translates to CASSLGVGSGSYEQYF.

The gene calls are TRBV7-9 and TRBJ1-6; TRBD1 is a possible D gene (6 bases). Trimming left V 5 bases short and J 9 bases short, with 17 bases between. The CDR3 has 15 amino acids. The germline V gene has CDR1 SEHNR and CDR2 FQNEAQ (reference sequence). CDR3 coding DNA: TGTGCCAGCAGCCCTGAGGCGGGGGGCATTTCACCCCTCCACTTT. The encoded protein is CASSPEAGGISPLHF.

The chain joins TRBV27 to TRBJ1-6; TRBD1 matches 7 bases. The germline V gene encodes CDR1 MNHEY and CDR2 SMNVEV (reference sequence). The CDR3 covers 14 residues. V was clipped by 2 bases and J by 7 bases; unmatched bases: 2. The CDR3 coding sequence is TGTGCCAGCAGTTTAATACAGGGGAATTCACCCCTCCACTTT. Translating gives CASSLIQGNSPLHF.

The V call is TRBV5-6, the J call TRBJ2-5; no definite D call. The CDR3 totals 16 residues. The germline gives CDR1 SGHDT, CDR2 YYEEEE. Trimming removed 1 base from V and 4 bases from J, with 17 bases in between. The CDR3 reads CASSLWAYPPRETQYF. The CDR3 DNA reads as TGTGCCAGCAGCTTGTGGGCGTACCCCCCCCGAGAGACCCAGTACTTC.

The chain links TRBV5-4 to TRBJ2-7; the D is unclear. The CDR3 sequence is 15 residues long. V lost 5 bases and J lost 0, with 15 bases in between. Per germline, CDR1 SGHNT and CDR2 YYREEE (reference sequence). DNA of the CDR3: TGTGCCAGCAGAGAGTCGGTCAAGTCCTCCTACGAGCAGTACTTC. This codes for CASRESVKSSYEQYF.

The chain has TRBV6-1 and TRBJ1-4, with 11 bases that match TRBD1. The CDR3 is made up of 15 amino acids. Germline CDR1 is MNHNS and CDR2 is SASEGT. With V trimmed by 3 bases and J by 7 bases, 4 bases remained unmatched. CDR3 sequence: CASSDPGQGGEKLFF. The CDR3 bases are TGTGCCAGCAGTGACCCGGGACAGGGGGGTGAAAAACTGTTTTTT.

The chain carries TRBV4-3 and TRBJ1-2, with D unclear. Germline V gene sequence: CDR1 LGHNA, CDR2 YSLEER. Between the trimmed V and J ends, which lost 3 bases and 8 bases, there was a span of 10 bases. The CDR3 loop spans 12 amino acids. The CDR3 loop is CASSHLSDGYTF. CDR3 bases: TGCGCCAGCAGCCATCTTTCAGACGGCTACACCTTC.